Sequencing of this TCR beta chain was carried out in a study of blood T cell repertoires in COVID-19. The overall study: Samples taken during acute and convalescent COVID-19 were collected in the United States, Italy and Spain. T cells, B-cell-depleted T cells, or PBMCs provided the cDNA or gDNA that served as material.

The data were produced by immunoSEQ multiplex PCR, yet TCRdb's version contains in-frame clones alone and is incomplete. The table includes about half a million clones, roughly 88% detected once. This CDR3 is 16 amino acids long. Germline V gene data show CDR1 as MNHEY and CDR2 as SVGEGT. V lost 5 bases to trimming and J lost 0 bases; unmatched junction nucleotides: 4. The sequence was collected from a human donor in a cohort sampled during active COVID-19. The sample taken for sequencing was peripheral blood. The chain is built from TRBV6-2 or TRBV6-3 and TRBJ2-1, with 10 bases matching TRBD2. The CDR3 protein is CASSGLAASSYNEQFF. CDR3 nucleotides: TGTGCCAGCAGTGGACTAGCGGCAAGCTCCTACAATGAGCAGTTCTTC.